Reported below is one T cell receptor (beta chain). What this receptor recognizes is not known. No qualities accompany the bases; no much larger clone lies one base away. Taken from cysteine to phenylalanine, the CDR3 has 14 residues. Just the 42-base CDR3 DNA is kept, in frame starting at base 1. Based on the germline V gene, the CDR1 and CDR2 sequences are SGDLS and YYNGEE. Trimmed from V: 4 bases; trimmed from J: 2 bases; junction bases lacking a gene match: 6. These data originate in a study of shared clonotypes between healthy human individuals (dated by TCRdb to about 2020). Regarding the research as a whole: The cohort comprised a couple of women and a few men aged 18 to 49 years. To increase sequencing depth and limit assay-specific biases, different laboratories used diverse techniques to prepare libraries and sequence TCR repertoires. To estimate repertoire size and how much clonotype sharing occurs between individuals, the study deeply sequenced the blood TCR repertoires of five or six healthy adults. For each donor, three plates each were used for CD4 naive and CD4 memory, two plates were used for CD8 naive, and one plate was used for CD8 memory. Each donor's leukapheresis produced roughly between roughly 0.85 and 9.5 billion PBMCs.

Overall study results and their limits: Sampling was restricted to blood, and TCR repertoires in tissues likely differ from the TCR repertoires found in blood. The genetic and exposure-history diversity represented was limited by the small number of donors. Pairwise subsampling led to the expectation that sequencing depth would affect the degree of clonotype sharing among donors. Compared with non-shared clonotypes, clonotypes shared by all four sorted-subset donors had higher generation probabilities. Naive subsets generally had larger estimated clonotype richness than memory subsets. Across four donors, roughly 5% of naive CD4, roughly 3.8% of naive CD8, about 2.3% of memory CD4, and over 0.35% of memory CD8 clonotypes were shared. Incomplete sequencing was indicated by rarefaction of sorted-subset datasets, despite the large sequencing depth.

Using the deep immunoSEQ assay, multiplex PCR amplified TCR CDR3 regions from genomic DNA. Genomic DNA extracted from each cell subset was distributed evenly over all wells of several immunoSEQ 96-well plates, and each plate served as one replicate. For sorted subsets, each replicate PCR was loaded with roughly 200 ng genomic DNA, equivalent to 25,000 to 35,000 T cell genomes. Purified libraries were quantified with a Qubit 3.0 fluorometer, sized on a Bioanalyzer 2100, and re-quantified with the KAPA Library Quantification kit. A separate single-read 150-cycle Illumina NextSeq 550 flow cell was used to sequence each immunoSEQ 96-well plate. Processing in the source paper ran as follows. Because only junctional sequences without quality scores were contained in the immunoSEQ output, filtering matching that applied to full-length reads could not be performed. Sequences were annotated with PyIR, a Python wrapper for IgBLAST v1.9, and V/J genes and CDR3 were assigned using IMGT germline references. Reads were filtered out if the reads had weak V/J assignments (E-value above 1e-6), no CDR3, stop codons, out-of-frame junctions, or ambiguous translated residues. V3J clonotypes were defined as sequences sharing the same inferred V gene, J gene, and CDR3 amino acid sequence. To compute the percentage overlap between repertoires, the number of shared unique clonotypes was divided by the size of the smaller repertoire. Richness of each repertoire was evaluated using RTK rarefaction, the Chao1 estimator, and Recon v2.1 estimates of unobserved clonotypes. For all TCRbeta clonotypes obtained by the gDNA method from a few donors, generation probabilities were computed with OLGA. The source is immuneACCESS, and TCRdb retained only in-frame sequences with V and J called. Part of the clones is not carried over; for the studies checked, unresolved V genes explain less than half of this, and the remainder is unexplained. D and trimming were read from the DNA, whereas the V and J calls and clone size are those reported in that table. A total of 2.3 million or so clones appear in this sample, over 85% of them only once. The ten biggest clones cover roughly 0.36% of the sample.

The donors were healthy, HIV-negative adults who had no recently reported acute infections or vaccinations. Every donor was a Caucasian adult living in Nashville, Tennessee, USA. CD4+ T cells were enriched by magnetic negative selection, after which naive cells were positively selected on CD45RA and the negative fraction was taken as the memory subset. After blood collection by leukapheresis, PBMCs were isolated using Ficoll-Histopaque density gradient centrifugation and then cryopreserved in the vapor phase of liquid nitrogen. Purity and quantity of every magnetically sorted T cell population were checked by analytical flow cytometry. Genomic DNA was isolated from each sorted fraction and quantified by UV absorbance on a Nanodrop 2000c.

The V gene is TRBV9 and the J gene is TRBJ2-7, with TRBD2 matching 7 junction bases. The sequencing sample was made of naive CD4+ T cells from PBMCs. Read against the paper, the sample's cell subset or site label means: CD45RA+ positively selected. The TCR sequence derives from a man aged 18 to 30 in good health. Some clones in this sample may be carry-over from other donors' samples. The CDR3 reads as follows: CASSPTGTTYEQYF. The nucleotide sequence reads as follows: TGTGCCAGCAGCCCGACCGGGACTACCTACGAGCAGTACTTC.